This TCR beta chain stems from a study of beta chain features in type 1 diabetes. For the study at large: Taken together, all samples contributed more than 90,000,000 examined sorted cells.

Trimming pared 5 bases from V and 5 bases from J, leaving 12 bases between. Germline V gene lookup returns CDR1 GTSNPN and CDR2 SVGIG (reference sequence). The CDR3 covers 12 residues. Sequenced material consisted of expressed TCRB transcripts (all of the isolated RNA was reverse transcribed). Assay: immunoSEQ multiplex PCR; the TCRdb copy retains only in-frame clones and omits some. The table records 150,000 to 190,000 clones, over 8.5% of them present only once. Isolation of CD4+ naive, central memory, regulatory and stem cell-like memory cells was achieved by sorting via CD45RO/CCR7/CD25/CD127/CD95/CD27. There are a few counts of this clone.

The sample taken for sequencing was central memory CD4+ T cells from blood. V usage is TRBV30 and J usage is TRBJ2-5, with D possibly matching TRBD2 (5 bases). The receptor was isolated from a young man in good health. The CDR3 nucleotides are TGTGCCTGGGCCCGGGCGGGTGAGACCCAGTACTTC. This gives the protein CAWARAGETQYF.